This T cell receptor beta chain was identified during a study of CD8 T cells in Susac syndrome. Germline V lookup: CDR1 KGHSH, CDR2 LQKENI. Trimming cost V 1 base and J 3 bases, with 9 bases left between them. The CDR3 loop spans 14 amino acids. A quantity of about 0.5 to 1 ug RNA underwent reverse transcription using random hexamers. TCRdb re-called the immunoSEQ multiplex PCR reads with MiXCR, one entry per CDR3 protein. The sample yields approximately 210,000 distinct CDR3 sequences, roughly 96% seen once. Source material: CD4+ T cells from PBMCs. The rearrangement joins TRBV18 to TRBJ1-1; D is uncertain. This receptor was identified in a human donor with multiple sclerosis. The CDR3 here is CASSPLGGDTEAFF. DNA for the CDR3: TGTGCCAGCTCACCACTCGGAGGTGACACTGAAGCTTTCTTT.